The 6 T cell receptor beta chains listed next were all sequenced from one sample in a study of immune evolution from preneoplasia to lung adenocarcinoma listed by TCRdb under 2021. The library came from the immunoSEQ multiplex PCR assay. As stored in TCRdb, this immuneACCESS dataset retains in-frame rearrangements with V and J assigned. A fraction of the clones does not appear; measured against another copy, unresolved V genes explain less than half of the discrepancy, and the remainder lacks a known reason. The sample table records around 6,000 clones; roughly 79% of these occur just once. Of the sample, 3% is held by the ten largest clones. Sequenced sample: FFPE minimally invasive lung adenocarcinoma tissue. The label giving this sample's cell subset or site can be read as: micro-invasive lung adenocarcinoma (MIA). The receptors were gathered from a person between 55 and 80 years old with lung adenocarcinoma.

The V gene is TRBV11-3, the J gene TRBJ2-7, with no clear D. Trimming removed 5 bases from V and 3 bases from J, with 5 bases in between. This CDR3 has 11 residues. Germline CDR1 SGHNT, CDR2 YENEEA. CDR3 loop: CASSINYEQYF. Written as DNA, the CDR3 is TGTGCCAGCAGCATTAACTACGAGCAGTACTTC.

The chain recombines TRBV27 with TRBJ2-3; TRBD2 aligns across 12 bases. The CDR3 length is 16 residues. Germline loops: CDR1 MNHEY, CDR2 SMNVEV (reference sequence). Trimming took 6 bases from V and 3 from J; bases not matched to a gene: 7. The DNA of the CDR3 is TGTGCCAGCAGGCCCACCGGGACTAGCGGGACAGATACGCAGTATTTT. Translation gives CASRPTGTSGTDTQYF.

The chain employs TRBV7-2 and TRBJ1-4; TRBD1 might be the D (6 bases). CDR3 length: 15 residues. V was clipped by 0 bases and J by 7 bases, with 12 bases between them. From germline, CDR1 is SGHTA and CDR2 FQGNSA. As DNA, the CDR3 is TGTGCCAGCAGCTTAGCGCGGGGGCCGGGTGAAAAACTGTTTTTT. Translating gives CASSLARGPGEKLFF.

This clone was counted once. V gene TRBV4-2 combines with J gene TRBJ2-3; D is undetermined. Germline V gene data show CDR1 as LGHNA and CDR2 as YNFKEQ. This CDR3 has 17 amino acids. V was cut by 1 base and J by 4 bases, with 18 bases left in between. The CDR3 nucleotides read TGTGCCAGCAGCCAAGCTCGGAGCGTCTTGATGGCAGATACGCAGTATTTT. Protein: CASSQARSVLMADTQYF.

The genes are TRBV5-4 and TRBJ2-7, with D possibly matching TRBD2 (6 bases). This CDR3 is 15 amino acids long. Trimming left V 0 bases short and J 0 bases short, with 10 bases between. Germline V gives CDR1 SGHNT, CDR2 YYREEE (reference sequence). As DNA, the CDR3 is TGTGCCAGCAGCTTGGAAGTGGGGGGCTCCTACGAGCAGTACTTC. Amino acid sequence: CASSLEVGGSYEQYF.

In this sample, this clone turned up once. V and J are TRBV6-5 and TRBJ2-7, with D perhaps given as TRBD1 or TRBD2 (5 bases each). Trimming shortened V by 2 bases and J by 4 bases, and 12 bases separated the two germline ends. CDR3 length: 14 amino acids. Germline V gene sequence: CDR1 MNHEY, CDR2 SVGAGI. The CDR3 loop is CASSYGTDRYEQYF. In DNA form, the CDR3 reads TGTGCCAGCAGTTACGGGACCGACCGATACGAGCAGTACTTC.